A single T cell receptor beta chain is shown here with its context. Germline is not matched at one junction end, which may reflect a read error. The template was RNA from unsorted bulk tissue. The V gene's germline CDR1 is MNHNS and CDR2 SASEGT. The CDR3 spans 20 residues. The library came from three nested PCR rounds adapted from ARM-PCR protocols. TCRdb recomputed calls from the multiplex PCR reads with MiXCR, one row per CDR3 protein. The table lists some 71,000 distinct CDR3 sequences, roughly 72% of them singletons. This sample is part of a study of tumor and adjacent non-tumor tissue in lung cancer. Study in general: Patients comprised about a dozen adenocarcinoma, a couple of squamous cell carcinoma and 1 small cell lung cancer.

The rearrangement joins TRBV6-1 to TRBJ2-4; D is undetermined. This TCR was recovered from a woman between 40 and 55 years old with non-small cell lung cancer. Sequenced: lung tumor tissue. CDR3 in DNA: TGTGCCAGCAGTGAGAGTCCGGACGCATTTGTGAACTTAACCAAGAACATTCAGTACTTC. This translates into CASSESPDAFVNLTKNIQYF.